This T cell receptor (beta chain) was identified in a study of T cell responses to AZD1222 COVID-19 vaccine. The study's findings and limits: The donor group comprised mostly white British people and more females; the analysis possibly underestimated clonal diversity.

Sequencing was performed with immunoSEQ multiplex PCR; in TCRdb, only in-frame clones are kept and a portion is missing. The top ten clones hold about 3.4% of a sample with tens of thousands of clones, approximately 90% of them seen once. This clone came up once. Its antigen is not identified. Germline lookup yields CDR1 SGHRS and CDR2 YFSETQ. There are 17 residues in the CDR3. V lost 0 bases to trimming and J lost 9 bases; unmatched junction nucleotides: 11. The chain carries TRBV5-1 and TRBJ2-7, with 14 nucleotides matching TRBD2. The clonotype was recovered from an adult who received the AZD1222 COVID-19 vaccine. Sample: peripheral blood, taken 28 days after the second AZD1222 dose. The CDR3 loop reads CASSLGRTSGGSVVQYF. In DNA, the CDR3 is TGCGCCAGCAGCTTGGGCCGGACTAGCGGGGGGTCCGTAGTGCAGTACTTC.